This T cell receptor (beta chain) is from a study of Ad26.COV2.S vaccination and SARS-CoV-2 variants (dated by TCRdb to the early 2020s). Turning to the overall study: Donors in the vaccine arm were drawn from COV1001, a phase I-IIa trial of Ad26.COV2.S in healthy adults that was multicentre, randomized, double-blind and placebo-controlled. Dosing of Ad26.COV2.S was intramuscular, at either 5x10^10 or 1x10^11 viral particles, delivered as one shot or as two shots spaced 56 days apart. The specificity and breadth of SARS-CoV-2-reactive T cell receptors after Ad26.COV2.S vaccination were assessed by TCRbeta repertoire sequencing. The TCR-sequenced set comprised around 30 samples: around 20 Ad26.COV2.S vaccine recipients, 5 placebo recipients and 8 SARS-CoV-2 convalescent individuals. Participants in the trial were split at random into five groups of five each, receiving low-dose or high-dose Ad26.COV2.S once or twice, or else placebo on both occasions. Investigators did not know the trial group allocation while performing experiments and assessing outcomes.

The immunoSEQ Assay was used to sequence TCRbeta CDR3 regions. After extraction, genomic DNA underwent amplification by bias-controlled multiplex PCR, followed by high-throughput sequencing. For the original study's pipeline: To quantify the absolute abundance of every unique TCRbeta CDR3 region, sequences were collapsed and filtered. Usable DNA was measured by amplifying reference genes present in all nucleated cells, and TCRbeta template counts were normalized to that usable DNA to estimate T cell fraction. Repertoire TCRs were annotated as SARS-CoV-2-specific by exact matching of V gene, CDR3 amino acid sequence and J gene to a known reactive TCR set. MIRA supplied the reference SARS-CoV-2 TCR set, which was filtered for enrichment in COVID-19-positive ImmuneCODE repertoires so that public or cross-reactive TCRs were removed. Using the MIRA antigens, annotated TCRs were further analysed by specific ORF or by position within an ORF. Depth was the summed frequency of annotated unique rearrangements, while breadth was defined as annotated unique rearrangements over total unique productive rearrangements. Two-sided Wilcoxon rank-sum tests were applied when comparing TCR breadth between groups. TCRdb carries this immuneACCESS record with in-frame sequences only. Its versions omit some clonotypes, under half of them owing to an unresolved V gene in the studies checked, with the rest unexplained. That table is the source of V, J and clone size, and D and trimming were worked out from the DNA. The sample table shows over 400,000 clones, and about 90% are seen once. Approximately 4.5% of the sample comes from the top ten.

The germline ends are 18 bases apart after V is trimmed by 10 bases and J by 2 bases. The germline V gene specifies ENHRY as CDR1 and SYGVKD as CDR2. The CDR3 goes from the cysteine to the phenylalanine over 16 residues. CDR3 DNA is the only sequence kept; it has 48 bases, read in frame from the first base. Results the study describes overall, beyond this receptor: After vaccination, substantial breadth of spike-specific CD8+ and CD4+ T cell responses was reported. Higher spike-specific TCR breadth was observed in Ad26.COV2.S recipients than in placebo recipients (P = 0.0014). Vaccine and placebo recipients had similar non-spike TCR breadth, a finding consistent with the vaccine containing only spike. According to the authors, total T cell responses may have been underestimated by the TCR breadth and depth analyses. The study was not powered for comparison of responses between vaccine doses or regimens.

Per the publication, the treatment or condition label means: around 19 received Ad26.COV2.S at low or high dose, single or two shots; 5 received placebo; per-sample allocation not given. Repertoires of vaccine and placebo recipients were sequenced from samples collected on day 63 after the first injection. In Cohort 1b, about 27 adults aged 18-55 years were enrolled at a single site in Boston, USA, between 29 July and 7 August 2020. Ad26.COV2.S was a replication-incompetent adenovirus type 26 vector that expressed a prefusion-stabilized SARS-CoV-2 spike protein derived from the original Wuhan strain. A note on this clone: What antigen it recognizes has not been identified. No base quality information exists; no much larger clone differs at one position.

The sequences come from peripheral blood, collected in a trial of Ad26.COV2.S vaccine versus placebo. The clonotype comes from a person aged 18 to 65 who received the Ad26.COV2.S COVID-19 vaccine or a placebo. Recombination joined TRBV10-3 with TRBJ2-6; confidence is insufficient to name the D gene. The CDR3 amino acid sequence is: CATTTPDTAGANVLTF. In nucleotide form, the sequence is TGTGCCACCACGACACCTGATACCGCTGGGGCCAACGTCCTGACTTTC.